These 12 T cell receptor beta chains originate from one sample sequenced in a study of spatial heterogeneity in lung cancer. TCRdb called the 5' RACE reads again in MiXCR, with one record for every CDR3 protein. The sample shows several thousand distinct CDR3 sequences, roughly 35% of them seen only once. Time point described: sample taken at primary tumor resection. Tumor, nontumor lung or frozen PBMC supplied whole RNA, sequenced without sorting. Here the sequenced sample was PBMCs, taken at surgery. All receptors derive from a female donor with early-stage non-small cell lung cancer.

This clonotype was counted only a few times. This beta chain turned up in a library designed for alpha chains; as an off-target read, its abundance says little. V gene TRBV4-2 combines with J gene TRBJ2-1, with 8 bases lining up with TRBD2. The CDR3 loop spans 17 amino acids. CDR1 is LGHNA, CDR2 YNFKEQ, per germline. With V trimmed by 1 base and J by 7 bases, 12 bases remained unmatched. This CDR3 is CASSQVGSGGAVNEQFF. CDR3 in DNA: TGTGCCAGCAGCCAAGTAGGGAGCGGGGGAGCTGTTAATGAGCAGTTCTTC.

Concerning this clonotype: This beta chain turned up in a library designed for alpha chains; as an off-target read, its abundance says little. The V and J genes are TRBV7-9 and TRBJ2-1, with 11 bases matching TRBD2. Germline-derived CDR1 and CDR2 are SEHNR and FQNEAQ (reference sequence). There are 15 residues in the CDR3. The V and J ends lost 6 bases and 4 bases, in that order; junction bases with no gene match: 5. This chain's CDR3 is CASSGGTSGYNEQFF. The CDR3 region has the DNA TGTGCCAGCAGTGGAGGGACTAGCGGATACAATGAGCAGTTCTTC.

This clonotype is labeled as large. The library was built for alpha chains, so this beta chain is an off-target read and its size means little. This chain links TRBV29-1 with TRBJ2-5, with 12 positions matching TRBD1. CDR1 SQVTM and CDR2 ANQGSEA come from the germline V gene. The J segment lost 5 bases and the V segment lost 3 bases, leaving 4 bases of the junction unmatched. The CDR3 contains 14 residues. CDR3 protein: CSVDGTGGAETQYF. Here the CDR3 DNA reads TGCAGCGTTGACGGGACAGGGGGCGCGGAGACCCAGTACTTC.

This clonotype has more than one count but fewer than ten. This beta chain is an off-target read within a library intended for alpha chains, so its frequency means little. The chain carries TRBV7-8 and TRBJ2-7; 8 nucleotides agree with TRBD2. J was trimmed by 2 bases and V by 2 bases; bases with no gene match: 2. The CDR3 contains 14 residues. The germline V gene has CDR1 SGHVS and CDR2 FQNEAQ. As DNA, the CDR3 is TGTGCCAGCAGCTTACAAGCGGGAGCCTACGAGCAGTACTTC. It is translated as CASSLQAGAYEQYF.

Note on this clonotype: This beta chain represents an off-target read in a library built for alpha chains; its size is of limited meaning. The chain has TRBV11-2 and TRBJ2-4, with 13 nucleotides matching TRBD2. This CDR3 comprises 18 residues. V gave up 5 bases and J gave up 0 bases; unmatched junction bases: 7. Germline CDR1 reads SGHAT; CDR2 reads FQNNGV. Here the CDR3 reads CASSMRTSGGLAKNIQYF. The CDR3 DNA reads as TGTGCCAGCAGCATGAGGACTAGCGGGGGATTAGCCAAAAACATTCAGTACTTC.

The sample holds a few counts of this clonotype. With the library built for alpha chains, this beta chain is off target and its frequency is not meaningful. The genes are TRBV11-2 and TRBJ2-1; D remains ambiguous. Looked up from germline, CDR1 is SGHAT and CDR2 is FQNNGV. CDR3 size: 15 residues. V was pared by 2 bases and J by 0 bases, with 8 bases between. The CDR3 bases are TGTGCCAGCAGCTTATTTGGCGGCTCCTACAATGAGCAGTTCTTC. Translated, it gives CASSLFGGSYNEQFF. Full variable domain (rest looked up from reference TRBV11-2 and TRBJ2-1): EAGVAQSPRYKIIEKRQSVAFWCNPISGHATLYWYQQILGQGPKLLIQFQNNGVVDDSQLPKDRFSAERLKGVDSTLKIQPAKLEDSAVYLCASSLFGGSYNEQFFGPGTRLTVL.

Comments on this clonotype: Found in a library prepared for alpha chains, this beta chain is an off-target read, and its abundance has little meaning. The CDR3 sequence is CASSHLGTVNTGELFF. In DNA, the CDR3 is TGCGCCAGCAGCCACTTAGGGACTGTGAACACCGGGGAGCTGTTTTTT. V and J are TRBV4-3 and TRBJ2-2; maybe TRBD2 (6 bases). The CDR3 is made up of 16 amino acids. CDR1 LGHNA and CDR2 YSLEER come from the germline V gene. V was trimmed by 3 bases and J by 1 base, leaving 12 bases between them.

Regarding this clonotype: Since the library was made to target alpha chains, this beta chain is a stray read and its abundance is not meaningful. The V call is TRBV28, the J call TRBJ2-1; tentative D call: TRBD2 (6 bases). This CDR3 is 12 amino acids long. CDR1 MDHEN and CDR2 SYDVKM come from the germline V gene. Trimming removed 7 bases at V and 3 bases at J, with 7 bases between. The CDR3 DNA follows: TGTGCCAGCAAGGGAGGCTACAATGAGCAGTTCTTC. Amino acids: CASKGGYNEQFF.

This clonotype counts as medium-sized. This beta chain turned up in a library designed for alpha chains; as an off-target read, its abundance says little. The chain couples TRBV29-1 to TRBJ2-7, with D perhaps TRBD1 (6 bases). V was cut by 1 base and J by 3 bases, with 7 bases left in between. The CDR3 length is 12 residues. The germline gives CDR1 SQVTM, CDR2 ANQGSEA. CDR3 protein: CSVEGTDYEQYF. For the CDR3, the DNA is TGCAGCGTTGAAGGGACAGACTACGAGCAGTACTTC.

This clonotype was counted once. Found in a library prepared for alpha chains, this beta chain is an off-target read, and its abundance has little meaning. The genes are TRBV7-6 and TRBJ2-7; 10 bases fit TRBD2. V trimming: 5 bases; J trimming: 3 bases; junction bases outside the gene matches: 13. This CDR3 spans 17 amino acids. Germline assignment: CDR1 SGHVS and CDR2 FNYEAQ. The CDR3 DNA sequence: TGTGCCAGCAGCATGGCTAGCGGGGGCTCAATAAACTACGAGCAGTACTTC. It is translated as CASSMASGGSINYEQYF.

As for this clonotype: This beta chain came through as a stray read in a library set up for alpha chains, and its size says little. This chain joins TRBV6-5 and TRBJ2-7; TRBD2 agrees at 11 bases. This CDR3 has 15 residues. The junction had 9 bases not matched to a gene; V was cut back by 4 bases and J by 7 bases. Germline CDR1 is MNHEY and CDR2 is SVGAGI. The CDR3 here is CASSSRLAGPQEQYF. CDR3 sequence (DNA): TGTGCCAGCAGTTCCCGACTAGCGGGGCCCCAGGAGCAGTACTTC.

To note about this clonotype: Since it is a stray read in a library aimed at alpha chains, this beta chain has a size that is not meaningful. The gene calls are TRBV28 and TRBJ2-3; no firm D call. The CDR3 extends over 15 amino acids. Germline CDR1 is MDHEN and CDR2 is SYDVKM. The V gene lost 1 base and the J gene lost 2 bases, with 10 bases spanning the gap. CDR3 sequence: CASSLSFTLTDTQYF. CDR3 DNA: TGTGCCAGCAGTTTATCGTTCACTCTCACAGATACGCAGTATTTT.